These 24 T cell receptor beta chains were all obtained from the same sample, sequenced in a study of a mutant IDH1 vaccine in newly diagnosed glioma. Measured with immunoSEQ multiplex PCR; TCRdb has only the in-frame clones, and not every one. The table shows approximately 50,000 clones, with approximately 80% occurring only once. Their recognized antigens are unknown. Time point: week 47, end of study. The study gave 300 ug of mutant IDH1 20-mer peptide per vaccine dose, with topical imiquimod. The sample was PBMCs, taken from a glioma patient whose treatment included an IDH1 peptide vaccine. The origin of the receptors is a woman in her thirties or forties with glioma. Some clones in this sample may be carry-over from other donors' samples.

The chain employs TRBV30 and TRBJ1-3, with 8 bases that match TRBD1. V lost 2 bases to trimming and J lost 0 bases; unmatched junction nucleotides: 6. The CDR3 sequence is 16 residues long. CDR1 and CDR2 (germline): GTSNPN, SVGIG (reference sequence). DNA for the CDR3: TGTGCCTGGAGTAAAGGACAGGGATTCTCTGGAAACACCATATATTTT. Translating it yields CAWSKGQGFSGNTIYF.

This chain links TRBV2 with TRBJ2-7; the D gene could be TRBD1 or TRBD2 (5 bases each). The CDR3 covers 11 residues. Trimming pared 4 bases from V and 9 bases from J, leaving 10 bases between. The germline gives CDR1 SNHLY, CDR2 FYNNEI. The CDR3: CASSVRDGQYF. For the CDR3, the DNA is TGTGCCAGCAGTGTCCGGGACGGGCAGTACTTC.

The chain couples TRBV7-9 to TRBJ1-3; D is uncertain. The V gene's germline CDR1 is SEHNR and CDR2 FQNEAQ (reference sequence). The V and J ends lost 3 bases and 0 bases respectively, with 6 bases between them. This CDR3 has 14 amino acids. CDR3 sequence (DNA): TGTGCCAGCAGCTTGCCAGGCTCTGGAAACACCATATATTTT. Its protein product is CASSLPGSGNTIYF.

The chain carries TRBV2 and TRBJ1-5, with a weak D call TRBD1 (6 bases). The CDR3 loop spans 15 amino acids. The germline V gene encodes CDR1 SNHLY and CDR2 FYNNEI. Trimming took 6 bases from V and 7 from J, leaving 19 bases between them. The CDR3 protein is CASRARRGDLQPQHF. CDR3 DNA: TGTGCCAGCAGGGCCCGCAGGGGCGATCTCCAGCCCCAGCATTTT.

The chain has TRBV4-1 and TRBJ2-3; D tentatively fits TRBD1 or TRBD2 (5 bases each). Germline CDR1 and CDR2: MGHRA and YSYEKL. The V gene lost 5 bases and the J gene lost 0 bases, with 15 bases spanning the gap. CDR3 length equals 16 residues. The CDR3 DNA follows: TGCGCCAGCAGCTACCCCGGGACCGAGAGCACAGATACGCAGTATTTT. This sequence encodes CASSYPGTESTDTQYF.

The chain couples TRBV10-3 to TRBJ1-4, with D unclear. V dropped 11 bases and J dropped 3 bases, with 13 bases sitting between them. The CDR3 loop spans 13 amino acids. Germline CDR1 reads ENHRY; CDR2 reads SYGVKD. For the CDR3, the DNA is TGTGCCGCGGTCGGCAGCCCTAATGAAAAACTGTTTTTT. It encodes CAAVGSPNEKLFF.

This clone has a handful of counts. The chain combines TRBV2 with TRBJ2-1; no clear D gene. The CDR3 has 11 amino acids. Trimming removed 6 bases at V and 4 bases at J, with 4 bases between. The germline V gene encodes CDR1 SNHLY and CDR2 FYNNEI. The CDR3 DNA reads TGTGCCAGCAGACCTTACAATGAGCAGTTCTTC. Its protein is CASRPYNEQFF.

This sequence joins TRBV10-3 and TRBJ2-6; tentatively, D is TRBD1 (6 bases). The V end was cut by 4 bases, the J end by 2 bases, with 15 bases between. The CDR3 is 17 residues long. Germline-derived CDR1 and CDR2 are ENHRY and SYGVKD. The CDR3 loop is CAISVPQGNTGANVLTF. The DNA for the CDR3 is TGTGCCATCAGTGTCCCACAGGGTAACACTGGGGCCAACGTCCTGACTTTC.

The chain uses TRBV6-5 and TRBJ1-3; TRBD1 might be the D (5 bases). Germline values: CDR1 MNHEY, CDR2 SVGAGI. This CDR3 is 14 amino acids long. Trimming took 6 bases from V and 2 from J, leaving 11 bases between them. For the CDR3, the DNA is TGTGCCAGCAGAGCCCGACAGACTGGAAACACCATATATTTT. Its translation: CASRARQTGNTIYF.

This clone appeared a few times. This chain uses TRBV2 with TRBJ1-1; a weak D match, TRBD1 (6 bases). Trimming removed 5 bases at V and 0 bases at J, with 7 bases between. Germline loops: CDR1 SNHLY, CDR2 FYNNEI. The CDR3 is 13 amino acids. CDR3 coding DNA: TGTGCCAGCAGTTGGACAGTGAACACTGAAGCTTTCTTT. This gives the protein CASSWTVNTEAFF.

The chain recombines TRBV5-4 with TRBJ2-7; the match to TRBD2 covers 14 bases. Germline CDR1 reads SGHNT; CDR2 reads YYREEE (reference sequence). CDR3 length: 16 residues. Germline trimming cut 5 bases from V and 6 bases from J; bases unmatched to any gene: 10. The CDR3 reads CASSRGLAGDLSEQYF. DNA for the CDR3: TGTGCCAGCAGTCGGGGACTAGCGGGGGACCTTAGCGAGCAGTACTTC.

V and J are TRBV18 and TRBJ1-2; possible D gene TRBD1, 5 bases. CDR1 is KGHSH, CDR2 LQKENI, per germline. V was shortened by 7 bases and J by 8 bases, with 14 bases between the two germline ends. CDR3 size: 12 residues. CDR3: CASYLSGPGYTF. CDR3 nucleotide sequence: TGTGCCAGCTACCTGTCGGGGCCAGGCTACACCTTC.

The chain joins TRBV27 to TRBJ1-1, with 8 positions matching TRBD1. The CDR3 consists of 17 residues. Germline V gene lookup returns CDR1 MNHEY and CDR2 SMNVEV (reference sequence). Unmatched junction bases numbered 9, after V lost 1 base and J lost 2 bases. CDR3 in amino acids: CASSLFSGGRYNTEAFF. CDR3 sequence (DNA): TGTGCCAGCAGTTTATTTTCAGGGGGCAGGTATAACACTGAAGCTTTCTTT.

The chain recombines TRBV4-3 with TRBJ1-4; the D gene is possibly TRBD1 (5 bases). V was clipped by 1 base and J by 7 bases, with 19 bases between them. CDR1 is LGHNA and CDR2 is YSLEER in the germline V gene. This CDR3 region has 17 residues. The CDR3 loop reads CASSQGPTQGGGEKLFF. The DNA of the CDR3 is TGCGCCAGCAGCCAAGGCCCTACCCAGGGAGGTGGTGAAAAACTGTTTTTT.

The chain has TRBV6-1 and TRBJ2-2; D ambiguous. The CDR3 loop spans 16 amino acids. Germline loops: CDR1 MNHNS, CDR2 SASEGT. V shed 0 bases and J shed 4 bases, with 12 bases lying between them. Here the CDR3 DNA reads TGTGCCAGCAGTGAAGCAAGTGGGCTCACCACCGGGGAGCTGTTTTTT. It encodes CASSEASGLTTGELFF.

The V call is TRBV12-2, the J call TRBJ1-1. TRBV12-2 has pseudogene status. This CDR3 contains 14 residues. The CDR3 region is CASRLVPGGTEAFF. CDR3 in DNA: TGTGCAAGTCGCTTAGTGCCCGGGGGCACTGAAGCTTTCTTT.

The chain carries TRBV27 and TRBJ2-3; D is ambiguous. The germline V gene has CDR1 MNHEY and CDR2 SMNVEV (reference sequence). The CDR3 has 13 amino acids. Trimming pared 6 bases from V and 0 bases from J, leaving 7 bases between. CDR3 nucleotides: TGTGCCAGCAGCAATCCTAGCACAGATACGCAGTATTTT. It is translated as CASSNPSTDTQYF.

This chain uses TRBV2 with TRBJ1-2; no definite D call. The CDR3 runs 11 residues. Germline V gene sequence: CDR1 SNHLY, CDR2 FYNNEI. With 6 bases removed from V and 8 bases from J, the gap between germline ends came to 10 bases. The CDR3 loop reads CASSQSEGYTF. DNA of the CDR3: TGTGCCAGCAGCCAATCGGAGGGCTACACCTTC.

The CDR3 bases are TGTGCCAGCACCCCGTCTGCAACGTCCTCCTACGAGCAGTACTTC. Protein sequence: CASTPSATSSYEQYF. This sequence joins TRBV6-1 and TRBJ2-5; D ambiguous. The J call is in doubt because the DNA end fits TRBJ2-7 better. This CDR3 contains 15 residues. CDR1 is MNHNS, CDR2 SASEGT, per germline.

The rearrangement links TRBV27 to TRBJ1-2; 7 bases are a match to TRBD1. Germline values: CDR1 MNHEY, CDR2 SMNVEV (reference sequence). The CDR3 covers 14 residues. Trimming took 4 bases from V and 8 from J; bases not matched to a gene: 10. The CDR3, as DNA: TGTGCCAGCAGTTCTAACAGGGGAAGAAGCGGCTACACCTTC. Its protein product is CASSSNRGRSGYTF.

This rearrangement joins TRBV19 to TRBJ2-6, with D maybe TRBD2 (7 bases). The CDR3 extends over 18 amino acids. V dropped 1 base and J dropped 1 base, with 14 bases sitting between them. The germline V gene encodes CDR1 LNHDA and CDR2 SQIVND (reference sequence). The CDR3, as DNA: TGTGCCAGTAGTATAGGTTGGGAGGGGGTATCTGGGGCCAACGTCCTGACTTTC. The encoded protein is CASSIGWEGVSGANVLTF. Full variable domain (missing parts from reference TRBV19 and TRBJ2-6): DGGITQSPKYLFRKEGQNVTLSCEQNLNHDAMYWYRQDPGQGLRLIYYSQIVNDFQKGDIAEGYSVSREKKESFPLTVTSAQKNPTAFYLCASSIGWEGVSGANVLTFGAGSRLTVL.

The chain links TRBV2 to TRBJ2-4; D may be TRBD1 or TRBD2 (5 bases each). Trimming took 2 bases from V and 2 from J, leaving 10 bases between them. The CDR3 is made up of 15 amino acids. Germline values: CDR1 SNHLY, CDR2 FYNNEI. The CDR3, as DNA: TGTGCCAGCAGTGAAATTGGGGGTACCAAAAACATTCAGTACTTC. It translates to CASSEIGGTKNIQYF.

CDR3 bases: TGTGCCAGCAGCTTGCCTAACGACAGGGAAACTTCACCCCTCCACTTT. Translation gives CASSLPNDRETSPLHF. This chain links TRBV5-4 with TRBJ1-6, with 7 bases lining up with TRBD1. J lost 9 bases, V lost 1 base, and 10 bases had no gene match. The CDR3 length is 16 residues. Germline assignment: CDR1 SGHNT and CDR2 YYREEE (reference sequence). Full variable domain (rest looked up from reference TRBV5-4 and TRBJ1-6): ETGVTQSPTHLIKTRGQQVTLRCSSQSGHNTVSWYQQALGQGPQFIFQYYREEENGRGNFPPRFSGLQFPNYSSELNVNALELDDSALYLCASSLPNDRETSPLHFGNGTRLTVT.

This clone was counted a single time. This rearrangement joins TRBV16 to TRBJ1-5; no clear D gene. The V end lost 6 bases, the J end lost 2 bases, and 17 bases lay between the germline ends. The germline CDR1 and CDR2 sequences are KGHSY and FQNENV. This CDR3 comprises 16 residues. The CDR3: CASSLNMDGGNQPQHF. As DNA, the CDR3 is TGTGCCAGCAGTCTCAACATGGACGGAGGCAATCAGCCCCAGCATTTT. Complete variable domain (other parts from reference TRBV16 and TRBJ1-5): GEEVAQTPKHLVRGEGQKAKLYCAPIKGHSYVFWYQQVLKNEFKFLISFQNENVFDETGMPKERFSAKCLPNSPCSLEIQATKLEDSAVYFCASSLNMDGGNQPQHFGDGTRLSIL.